This T cell receptor beta chain stems from a study of T cells after yellow fever vaccination. In the study overall: Fractions containing few cells were prepared with SMART-Seq v4 Ultra Low Input.

This clonotype was counted between two and nine times. Its antigen is still unknown. Study-wide results and limits: Most clones from primary vaccination were detected again post-booster (roughly 95% CD4, roughly 90% CD8). High-abundance clonotypes from the bulk population could contaminate FACS-sorted repertoires.

This CDR3 is 12 amino acids long. V lost 3 bases to trimming and J lost 3 bases, with 6 bases between them. Germline assignment: CDR1 DFQATT and CDR2 SNEGSKA (reference sequence). By 5'RACE template switching, TCR cDNA was produced, with a universal primer site and UMIs added in the process. Via MiXCR, TCRdb re-called the 5' RACE reads, giving one row per CDR3 protein. The profile shows 200,000 to 300,000 distinct CDR3 sequences, approximately 12% of them singletons. The source is a man younger than 45 who received the YFV17D yellow fever vaccine. V is TRBV20-1 and J is TRBJ2-1; D is undetermined. Sample: CD4+ T cells sorted from PBMCs, taken 45 days after the yellow fever booster vaccination. The CDR3, as DNA: TGCAGTGCTAGTTTCTACTACAATGAGCAGTTCTTC. It translates to CSASFYYNEQFF.